Following are 20 T cell receptor beta chains from one sample sequenced in a study of persistence of HIV-infected CD4 T cells. Stimulation used 10 ug/mL lysate from CMV-infected fibroblasts. Memory cells lacking CD40L and CD69 with high CD45RO were sorted. Antigens for these TCRs are unknown. The libraries were made with immunoSEQ version 4 in survey mode. Here immunoSEQ multiplex PCR was the method, and the copy in TCRdb shows in-frame clones only, minus some. The table has approximately 31,000 clones, roughly 80% seen once; the top ten hold under 7.5%. This sample comprised CD4+ T cells sorted from PBMCs after roughly 17-hour stimulation, obtained from a patient who received antiretroviral therapy. These receptors were obtained from an adult woman with HIV who was CMV-seropositive.

This clone was detected a few times. V gene TRBV19 combines with J gene TRBJ2-2; 7 bases are a match to TRBD1. CDR1 and CDR2 from the germline V gene are LNHDA and SQIVND (reference sequence). Trimming at V came to 4 bases and at J to 6 bases, leaving 8 bases not matched to a gene. CDR3 length: 15 residues. CDR3 coding DNA: TGTGCCAGTAGTAGGATGGTGCAGGGGGCCGGGGAGCTGTTTTTT. It translates to CASSRMVQGAGELFF.

The V and J genes are TRBV24-1 and TRBJ1-2, with D hard to call. Trimming removed 3 bases from V and 3 bases from J, with 10 bases in between. Germline V gene sequence: CDR1 KGHDR, CDR2 SFDVKD. This CDR3 spans 14 amino acids. The CDR3 DNA is TGTGCCACCAGTGATCCGGGTTCGGACTATGGCTACACCTTC. It codes for CATSDPGSDYGYTF.

The rearrangement links TRBV5-1 to TRBJ1-2; weak D call: TRBD1 (5 bases). The CDR3 loop spans 13 amino acids. CDR1 SGHRS and CDR2 YFSETQ come from the germline V gene. V was pared by 0 bases and J by 5 bases, with 8 bases between. The CDR3 here is CASSLVGEYGYTF. CDR3 bases: TGCGCCAGCAGCTTGGTAGGGGAGTATGGCTACACCTTC. The entire variable domain, with the rest obtained from reference TRBV5-1 and TRBJ1-2, is as follows: KAGVTQTPRYLIKTRGQQVTLSCSPISGHRSVSWYQQTPGQGLQFLFEYFSETQRNKGNFPGRFSGRQFSNSRSEMNVSTLELGDSALYLCASSLVGEYGYTFGSGTRLTVV.

This chain links TRBV7-8 with TRBJ1-5, with no clear D. The CDR3 runs 13 residues. Trimming left V 5 bases short and J 3 bases short, with 8 bases between. Germline CDR1 SGHVS, CDR2 FQNEAQ. CDR3 nucleotides: TGTGCCAGCAGCCGGGATTCCAATCAGCCCCAGCATTTT. It specifies CASSRDSNQPQHF.

The genes are TRBV29-1 and TRBJ1-4; 8 bases line up with TRBD1. This CDR3 comprises 15 residues. Germline values: CDR1 SQVTM, CDR2 ANQGSEA. V lost 6 bases, J lost 4 bases, and 10 bases stayed unmatched. CDR3 protein: CSVRPTGGINEKLFF. As DNA, the CDR3 is TGCAGCGTCCGACCCACAGGGGGAATTAATGAAAAACTGTTTTTT.

The genes are TRBV6-1 and TRBJ1-3; 8 positions match TRBD1. The CDR3 runs 15 residues. Germline CDR1 reads MNHNS; CDR2 reads SASEGT. V lost 6 bases, J lost 2 bases, and 6 bases stayed unmatched. CDR3 nucleotides: TGTGCCAGCAGCCTAGACAGGGGACCTGGAAACACCATATATTTT. As protein: CASSLDRGPGNTIYF.

V usage is TRBV6-6 and J usage is TRBJ1-1, with D possibly matching TRBD1 (6 bases). Trimming left V 5 bases short and J 0 bases short, with 16 bases between. The CDR3 is 16 amino acids. Per the germline V gene, CDR1 is MNHNY and CDR2 is SVGAGI (reference sequence). The CDR3 here is CASSPQGPYMNTEAFF. CDR3 nucleotide sequence: TGTGCCAGCAGTCCTCAGGGGCCCTACATGAACACTGAAGCTTTCTTT.

This clone appeared once. The chain employs TRBV7-8 and TRBJ1-3; D unclear. CDR3 length: 15 residues. The ends were cut back, 5 bases at V and 0 bases at J, with 11 bases in the middle. CDR1 and CDR2 from the germline V gene are SGHVS and FQNEAQ. CDR3 in DNA: TGTGCCAGCAGCCCGGGCGTCGTCTCTGGAAACACCATATATTTT. Amino acids: CASSPGVVSGNTIYF.

The chain joins TRBV12-3 or TRBV12-4 to TRBJ2-7; D unresolved. The CDR3 has 12 residues. Trimming took 5 bases from V and 4 from J, leaving 9 bases between them. CDR3 DNA sequence: TGTGCCAGCAGTGCAACTCGGTACGAGCAGTACTTC. It translates to CASSATRYEQYF.

The chain employs TRBV24-1 and TRBJ1-5; D gene ambiguous. V shed 8 bases and J shed 0 bases, with 13 bases lying between them. The length of the CDR3 is 15 residues. Germline V gene data show CDR1 as KGHDR and CDR2 as SFDVKD. The CDR3 loop reads CATTIRPYSNQPQHF. DNA for the CDR3: TGTGCCACCACGATCCGGCCCTATAGCAATCAGCCCCAGCATTTT.

A few counts support this clone. This chain links TRBV6-5 with TRBJ2-3; D is uncertain. The CDR3 totals 12 residues. The germline gives CDR1 MNHEY, CDR2 SVGAGI. V lost 4 bases, J lost 2 bases, and 4 bases lay in between. The CDR3 region is CASSSDTDTQYF. The CDR3 DNA reads TGTGCCAGCAGTTCAGACACAGATACGCAGTATTTT.

The J gene is TRBJ2-1, the V gene TRBV7-2; D uncertain. This CDR3 is built from 14 residues. Germline CDR1 reads SGHTA; CDR2 reads FQGNSA. Trimming took 2 bases from V and 10 from J, leaving 15 bases between them. The CDR3 sequence: CASSLMFTVQEQFF. The CDR3 nucleotides are TGTGCCAGCAGCTTAATGTTCACCGTACAGGAGCAGTTCTTC.

By share, this clone ranks as medium-sized. Other DNA sequences in the sample encode the same CDR3. The rearrangement links TRBV9 to TRBJ1-4; 7 nucleotides agree with TRBD1. V was clipped by 4 bases and J by 0 bases; unmatched bases: 3. This CDR3 contains 15 residues. Germline V gene sequence: CDR1 SGDLS, CDR2 YYNGEE. The CDR3 reads CASSPGTATNEKLFF. The CDR3 DNA sequence: TGTGCCAGCAGCCCGGGGACAGCAACTAATGAAAAACTGTTTTTT.

The chain is built from TRBV5-1 and TRBJ1-1; tentatively, D is TRBD1 (5 bases). The CDR3 has 14 amino acids. Trimming left V 4 bases short and J 2 bases short, with 12 bases between. Germline V gene data show CDR1 as SGHRS and CDR2 as YFSETQ. CDR3 in amino acids: CASSPPGTNTEAFF. CDR3 nucleotides: TGCGCCAGCAGCCCCCCCGGGACCAACACTGAAGCTTTCTTT.

For the CDR3, the DNA is TGTGCCAGCAGTCCCGAGTGGGGGACGCAGTATTTT. This translates into CASSPEWGTQYF. The chain couples TRBV6-2 or TRBV6-3 to TRBJ2-3, with D possibly called TRBD1 or TRBD2 (5 bases each). Per the germline V gene, CDR1 is MNHEY and CDR2 is SVGEGT. V was trimmed by 5 bases and J by 9 bases, leaving 12 bases between them. This CDR3 is built from 12 residues.

The V gene is TRBV27, the J gene TRBJ1-1; D unclear. Trimming shortened V by 8 bases and J by 1 base, and 17 bases separated the two germline ends. CDR1 is MNHEY, CDR2 SMNVEV, per germline (reference sequence). The CDR3 sequence is 15 residues long. CDR3: CASGSWVGRNTEAFF. CDR3 in DNA: TGTGCCAGCGGATCGTGGGTGGGGAGGAACACTGAAGCTTTCTTT.

This clone came up a few times. The CDR3, as DNA: TGTGCCAGCAGTACGTACCGGAATGAAGCTTTCTTT. Protein product: CASSTYRNEAFF. The chain carries TRBV6-6 and TRBJ1-1; no clear D gene. CDR3 length equals 12 residues. Trimming shortened V by 5 bases and J by 7 bases, and 11 bases separated the two germline ends. The V gene's germline CDR1 is MNHNY and CDR2 SVGAGI (reference sequence).

The rearrangement uses TRBV3-1 (or the pseudogene TRBV3-2) and TRBJ1-1; D not resolved. The V gene's germline CDR1 is LGHDT and CDR2 YNNKEL (reference sequence). The V and J ends lost 4 bases and 10 bases respectively, with 22 bases between them. CDR3 length: 15 residues. CDR3 DNA: TGTGCCAGCAGCCCCGAGTATAGTACGGGTTCATCAGCTTTCTTT. It yields the protein CASSPEYSTGSSAFF.

The genes are TRBV5-6 and TRBJ1-1, with D unresolved. The CDR3 loop spans 13 amino acids. Germline V gives CDR1 SGHDT, CDR2 YYEEEE. Trimming cost V 2 bases and J 2 bases, with 7 bases left between them. The CDR3 DNA reads TGTGCCAGCAGCTTCCGTCGTAACACTGAAGCTTTCTTT. Protein product: CASSFRRNTEAFF.

The chain couples TRBV6-5 to TRBJ1-5, with TRBD1 matching 10 bases. Trimming removed 7 bases from V and 6 bases from J; junction bases left unmatched: 9. Germline loops: CDR1 MNHEY, CDR2 SVGAGI. The CDR3 runs 15 residues. In DNA form, the CDR3 reads TGTGCCAGCAACGGGCGACAGGGGGCTGGTCAGCCCCAGCATTTT. Translating it yields CASNGRQGAGQPQHF.